This TCR beta chain appears in the sequencing data of a study of cytomegalovirus exposure and HLA in healthy donors. 60 Vbeta and 13 Jbeta primers were used in PCR. Method: immunoSEQ multiplex PCR; TCRdb's copy keeps in-frame clones and lacks some. The table records about 170,000 clones, under 90% of them present only once. Trimming took off 7 bases at V and 0 bases at J, with 13 bases between the two ends. The CDR3 runs to 15 residues. The germline V gene has CDR1 LNHDA and CDR2 SQIVND (reference sequence). The clonotype comes from a male donor in good health and CMV-seronegative. The chain joins TRBV19 to TRBJ1-3; D call uncertain. The specimen sequenced was PBMCs. The CDR3 sequence is CASTGYGSSGNTIYF. CDR3 sequence (DNA): TGTGCCAGTACCGGTTACGGTAGCTCTGGAAACACCATATATTTT.